This TCR beta chain was documented in a study of post-analysis software for immune sequencing data. Whole-study findings and limits: Strong co-clustering by F measure linked samples that shared a preparation batch. The study found TRBV5-6, TRBV5-1 and TRBV20-1 among five or six TRBV segments more frequent in patients than controls.

V was cut by 5 bases and J by 10 bases, with 13 bases left in between. The germline V gene encodes CDR1 SGHTA and CDR2 FQGNSA. The CDR3 covers 12 residues. There are a few counts of this clonotype. The target antigen is unknown. Tagging with unique molecular identifiers was a feature of the TCR beta cDNA libraries. T cells, roughly 1 to 10 million of them, yielded about half a million cDNA molecules. From the PCR reads, TCRdb called clonotypes with MiXCR, one entry per CDR3 protein. The table has some 690,000 distinct CDR3 sequences, roughly 29% seen once. The specimen sequenced was blood. The receptor's source is a girl aged 10 to 17 with multiple sclerosis. The chain recombines TRBV7-2 with TRBJ2-3, with D possibly TRBD2 on 6 matching bases. The CDR3 region is CASSPGVLAQYF. DNA for the CDR3: TGTGCCAGCAGCCCGGGGGTCCTCGCGCAGTATTTT.